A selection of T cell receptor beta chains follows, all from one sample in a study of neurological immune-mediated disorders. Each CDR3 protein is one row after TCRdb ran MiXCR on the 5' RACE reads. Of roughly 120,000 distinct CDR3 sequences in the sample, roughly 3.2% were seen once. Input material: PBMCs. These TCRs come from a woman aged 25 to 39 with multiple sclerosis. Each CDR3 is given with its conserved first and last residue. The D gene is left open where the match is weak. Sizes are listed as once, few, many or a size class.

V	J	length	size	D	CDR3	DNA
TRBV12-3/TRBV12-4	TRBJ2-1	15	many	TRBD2	CASSLGLAGEGEQFF	TGTGCCAGCAGTTTAGGCCTAGCGGGGGAAGGGGAGCAGTTCTTC
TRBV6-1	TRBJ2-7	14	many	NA	CASVSSGISYEQYF	TGTGCCAGCGTATCGTCCGGGATTTCCTACGAGCAGTACTTC
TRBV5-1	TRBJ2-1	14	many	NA	CASSLGITRNEQFF	TGCGCCAGCAGCTTGGGAATAACTAGGAATGAGCAGTTCTTC
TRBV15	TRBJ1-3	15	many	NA	CATSRGGSSGNTIYF	TGTGCCACCAGCAGAGGAGGAAGCTCTGGAAACACCATATATTTT
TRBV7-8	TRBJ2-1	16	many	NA	CASSSGGQSSYNEQFF	TGTGCCAGCAGCTCAGGGGGGCAGAGCTCCTACAATGAGCAGTTCTTC
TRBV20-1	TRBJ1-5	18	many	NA	CSAFSPLQGSGGNQPQHF	TGCAGTGCTTTCTCGCCCCTACAGGGAAGCGGGGGCAATCAGCCCCAGCATTTT
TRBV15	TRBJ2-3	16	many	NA	CATSRDGSSRTDTQYF	TGTGCCACCAGCAGAGATGGTAGCTCCCGCACAGATACGCAGTATTTT
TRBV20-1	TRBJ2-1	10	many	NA	CSATGLTQFF	TGCAGTGCTACAGGACTCACACAGTTCTTC
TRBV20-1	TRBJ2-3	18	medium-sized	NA	CSARDRGQREFSTDTQYF	TGCAGTGCTAGAGATCGGGGACAGCGGGAGTTCAGCACAGATACGCAGTATTTT
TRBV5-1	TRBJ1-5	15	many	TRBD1	CASSLGTGRYQPQHF	TGCGCCAGCAGCTTGGGGACAGGGAGGTATCAGCCCCAGCATTTT
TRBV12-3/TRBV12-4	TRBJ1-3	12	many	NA	CASSLKSNTIYF	TGTGCCAGCAGTTTGAAGTCCAACACCATATATTTT